These 19 T cell receptor beta chains originate from one sample sequenced in a study of cytotoxic CD8 clonotypes in ibrutinib-treated CLL. Produced via immunoSEQ multiplex PCR; TCRdb's table is partial and in-frame only. Here the sample spans some 310,000 clones, around four fifths being singletons. Sequencing used PBMCs, obtained before ibrutinib treatment. The receptors were gathered from a human donor with chronic lymphocytic leukemia.

V usage is TRBV5-1 and J usage is TRBJ1-2; tentatively, D is TRBD1 (5 bases). Trimming shortened V by 0 bases and J by 8 bases, and 14 bases separated the two germline ends. The CDR3 has 14 amino acids. CDR1 SGHRS and CDR2 YFSETQ come from the germline V gene. CDR3 sequence (DNA): TGCGCCAGCAGCTTGGCTAAACCGGGGCTCGGCTACACCTTC. Translating gives CASSLAKPGLGYTF.

This chain uses TRBV2 with TRBJ1-2; D is uncertain. CDR1 is SNHLY, CDR2 FYNNEI, per germline. This CDR3 is built from 14 residues. The V and J ends lost 1 base and 1 base respectively, with 7 bases between them. CDR3 protein: CASSEEGLNYGYTF. Written as DNA, the CDR3 is TGTGCCAGCAGTGAAGAGGGCCTTAACTATGGCTACACCTTC.

CDR3 sequence: CAISVRDTVYEQYF. CDR3 nucleotide sequence: TGTGCCATCAGTGTTCGGGACACAGTCTACGAGCAGTACTTC. The V gene is TRBV10-3, the J gene TRBJ2-7, with a weak D call TRBD1 (6 bases). The V and J ends lost 4 bases and 3 bases respectively, with 13 bases between them. Germline loops: CDR1 ENHRY, CDR2 SYGVKD. The CDR3 is 14 amino acids.

In this sample, this clone turned up a few times. This chain joins TRBV5-1 and TRBJ2-7; perhaps TRBD2 as D (7 bases). The germline V gene encodes CDR1 SGHRS and CDR2 YFSETQ. The CDR3 spans 15 residues. V lost 1 base and J 3 bases, leaving 14 bases between the germline ends. The CDR3 DNA reads TGCGCCAGCAGCTTGCCGGGGGGCGCCGTCTACGAGCAGTACTTC. The encoded protein is CASSLPGGAVYEQYF.

The chain links TRBV27 to TRBJ2-1; no clear D gene. Trimming shortened V by 2 bases and J by 2 bases, and 16 bases separated the two germline ends. This CDR3 region has 17 residues. Germline V gives CDR1 MNHEY, CDR2 SMNVEV (reference sequence). CDR3 coding DNA: TGTGCCAGCAGTTTAAAATTTGGGGATCCTGCCTACAATGAGCAGTTCTTC. Protein sequence: CASSLKFGDPAYNEQFF.

This sequence joins TRBV5-8 and TRBJ2-1, with TRBD2 as a possible D gene (6 bases). Germline V gives CDR1 SGHTS, CDR2 YDEGEE. CDR3 size: 13 residues. With 4 bases removed from V and 3 bases from J, the gap between germline ends came to 8 bases. The CDR3 reads CASSMGLYNEQFF. In DNA, the CDR3 is TGTGCCAGCAGCATGGGACTCTACAATGAGCAGTTCTTC.

The J gene is TRBJ2-2, the V gene TRBV29-1; 8 positions match TRBD1. The length of the CDR3 is 18 residues. Losses at the gene ends were 1 base for V and 1 base for J; bases not matched to a gene: 11. Germline lookup yields CDR1 SQVTM and CDR2 ANQGSEA. Here the CDR3 reads CSVEGGQGGSWNTGELFF. DNA of the CDR3: TGCAGCGTTGAAGGTGGACAGGGAGGATCCTGGAACACCGGGGAGCTGTTTTTT.

The chain links TRBV11-2 to TRBJ2-1, with no clear D. The germline V and J ends were trimmed by 1 base and 6 bases, with 4 bases remaining between them. Germline CDR1 reads SGHAT; CDR2 reads FQNNGV. The CDR3 covers 12 residues. In nucleotides, the CDR3 is TGTGCCAGCAGCTTAGTTATCAATGAGCAGTTCTTC. Protein sequence: CASSLVINEQFF. The variable domain in full, completed from reference TRBV11-2 and TRBJ2-1, reads EAGVAQSPRYKIIEKRQSVAFWCNPISGHATLYWYQQILGQGPKLLIQFQNNGVVDDSQLPKDRFSAERLKGVDSTLKIQPAKLEDSAVYLCASSLVINEQFFGPGTRLTVL.

This chain links TRBV13 with TRBJ2-1, with a weak D call TRBD1 (5 bases). V lost 7 bases and J 7 bases, leaving 20 bases between the germline ends. The CDR3 is 15 residues long. CDR1 PRHDT and CDR2 FYEKMQ come from the germline V gene (reference sequence). The CDR3 bases are TGTGCCAGCACTCTCAGGGTAACTCAAGGGAATGAGCAGTTCTTC. Translated: CASTLRVTQGNEQFF.

J is TRBJ2-2 and V is TRBV15, with D maybe TRBD1 (6 bases). In germline, CDR1 is LNHNV, CDR2 YYDKDF (reference sequence). CDR3 length: 15 amino acids. V lost 1 base and J lost 4, with 10 bases in between. CDR3 nucleotide sequence: TGTGCCACCAGCAGAGGGACAGCAATCACCGGGGAGCTGTTTTTT. This gives the protein CATSRGTAITGELFF. The whole variable domain, filled in from reference TRBV15 and TRBJ2-2, reads DAMVIQNPRYQVTQFGKPVTLSCSQTLNHNVMYWYQQKSSQAPKLLFHYYDKDFNNEADTPDNFQSRRPNTSFCFLDIRSPGLGDTAMYLCATSRGTAITGELFFGEGSRLTVL.

The rearrangement joins TRBV7-6 to TRBJ1-4, with 9 bases that match TRBD1. The V segment lost 5 bases and the J segment 2 bases; nucleotides outside the gene matches: 9. Germline V gene lookup returns CDR1 SGHVS and CDR2 FNYEAQ. The CDR3 length is 17 residues. The CDR3 is CASSLRQGVTTNEKLFF. In DNA form, the CDR3 reads TGTGCCAGCAGCCTCAGACAGGGGGTGACTACTAATGAAAAACTGTTTTTT.

The V and J genes are TRBV5-5 and TRBJ1-1; D gene uncertain. V gave up 4 bases and J gave up 0 bases, with 10 bases separating them. The germline V gene has CDR1 SGHKS and CDR2 YYEKEE (reference sequence). This CDR3 spans 14 amino acids. CDR3 bases: TGTGCCAGCAGCAGGACGACCATGAACACTGAAGCTTTCTTT. Residues: CASSRTTMNTEAFF.

The chain couples TRBV28 to TRBJ2-1; 8 nucleotides line up with TRBD2. V was pared by 8 bases and J by 9 bases, with 18 bases of the junction left unmatched. Germline loops: CDR1 MDHEN, CDR2 SYDVKM. This CDR3 has 16 amino acids. The CDR3 is CASGGRGTSIDGEQFF. DNA of the CDR3: TGTGCCAGCGGAGGTCGGGGGACTAGTATTGACGGTGAGCAGTTCTTC. Drawing the rest from reference TRBV28 and TRBJ2-1, the complete variable domain is DVKVTQSSRYLVKRTGEKVFLECVQDMDHENMFWYRQDPGLGLRLIYFSYDVKMKEKGDIPEGYSVSREKKERFSLILESASTNQTSMYLCASGGRGTSIDGEQFFGPGTRLTVL.

V is TRBV10-1 and J is TRBJ2-7; TRBD2 is a possible D gene (5 bases). This CDR3 contains 16 residues. Trimming removed 0 bases at V and 1 base at J, with 13 bases between. CDR1 WNHNN and CDR2 SYGVQD come from the germline V gene (reference sequence). The CDR3 DNA sequence: TGCGCCAGCAGTGAGTCCGGGTTAAGCGGATCCTACGAGCAGTACTTC. This codes for CASSESGLSGSYEQYF.

The chain carries TRBV9 and TRBJ1-2; possibly TRBD1 for D (5 bases). The CDR3 extends over 15 amino acids. Between the trimmed V and J ends, which lost 1 base and 5 bases, there was a span of 15 bases. Germline V gene sequence: CDR1 SGDLS, CDR2 YYNGEE. This CDR3 reads CASSVSEGPQYGYTF. The CDR3 coding sequence is TGTGCCAGCAGCGTATCGGAGGGACCCCAGTATGGCTACACCTTC. Drawing the rest from reference TRBV9 and TRBJ1-2, the complete variable domain is DSGVTQTPKHLITATGQRVTLRCSPRSGDLSVYWYQQSLDQGLQFLIQYYNGEERAKGNILERFSAQQFPDLHSELNLSSLELGDSALYFCASSVSEGPQYGYTFGSGTRLTVV.

This chain uses TRBV28 with TRBJ1-2, with 7 bases that match TRBD1. CDR1 and CDR2 from the germline V gene are MDHEN and SYDVKM. The V segment lost 5 bases and the J segment 8 bases; nucleotides outside the gene matches: 11. This CDR3 has 14 amino acids. The CDR3 spells CASSHRDSGRGYTF. The CDR3 DNA sequence: TGTGCCAGCAGTCACCGGGACAGTGGACGCGGCTACACCTTC.

The V call is TRBV7-2, the J call TRBJ2-7; D possibly corresponds to TRBD2 (6 bases). CDR1 and CDR2 from the germline V gene are SGHTA and FQGNSA. The CDR3 covers 16 residues. V was shortened by 5 bases and J by 0 bases, with 17 bases between the two germline ends. The CDR3 nucleotides read TGTGCCAGCAGCCCACAAGCGGGTATAATCTCCTACGAGCAGTACTTC. It specifies CASSPQAGIISYEQYF.

The V call is TRBV27, the J call TRBJ1-1; a possible D gene is TRBD1 (5 bases). The CDR3 spans 15 residues. Per the germline V gene, CDR1 is MNHEY and CDR2 is SMNVEV (reference sequence). The V gene lost 4 bases and the J gene lost 5 bases, with 17 bases spanning the gap. The CDR3 nucleotides are TGTGCCAGCAGTTCCTTATGGGGGGTGGGTACTGAAGCTTTCTTT. Translation: CASSSLWGVGTEAFF.

The chain links TRBV11-3 to TRBJ1-1, with D possibly being TRBD1 (6 bases). The CDR3 has 14 residues. The V gene's germline CDR1 is SGHNT and CDR2 YENEEA. V lost 5 bases to trimming and J lost 1 base, with 11 bases between them. The DNA for the CDR3 is TGTGCCAGCAGCCGATCGGGACAGAACACTGAAGCTTTCTTT. It specifies CASSRSGQNTEAFF.